These 13 T cell receptor beta chains originate from one sample sequenced in a study of blood T cell repertoires in COVID-19. The assay was immunoSEQ multiplex PCR, and TCRdb's table has in-frame clones only and misses some. The data hold some 220,000 clones, with approximately 81% observed a single time. The sequenced material came from peripheral blood. The receptor source for this set is a man aged 45 to 65 who had recovered from COVID-19.

The rearrangement links TRBV27 to TRBJ2-7; 10 nucleotides match TRBD1. Germline lookup yields CDR1 MNHEY and CDR2 SMNVEV (reference sequence). The CDR3 is 14 residues long. Germline trimming cut 6 bases from V and 3 bases from J; bases unmatched to any gene: 5. The CDR3 region has the DNA TGTGCCAGCAGCCCCGGGGACAGGGGCTACGAGCAGTACTTC. Amino acid sequence: CASSPGDRGYEQYF.

V usage is TRBV9 and J usage is TRBJ2-7; D gene ambiguous. Germline V gene data show CDR1 as SGDLS and CDR2 as YYNGEE. V lost 0 bases to trimming and J lost 4 bases, with 14 bases between them. CDR3 length: 15 amino acids. CDR3 nucleotide sequence: TGTGCCAGCAGCGTAGGAGGTGGGTTCGGTTACGAGCAGTACTTC. It specifies CASSVGGGFGYEQYF.

In this sample, this clone turned up once. The V and J genes are TRBV29-1 and TRBJ2-3, with a weak D call TRBD1 (6 bases). Looked up from germline, CDR1 is SQVTM and CDR2 is ANQGSEA. The CDR3 loop spans 13 amino acids. V lost 2 bases, J lost 9 bases, and 15 bases lay in between. The CDR3 region has the DNA TGCAGCGTTGAAACCCAGGGGCTTCGCACGCAGTATTTT. This encodes CSVETQGLRTQYF.

V and J are TRBV27 and TRBJ2-7, with D maybe TRBD2 (6 bases). The ends were cut back, 7 bases at V and 2 bases at J, with 18 bases in the middle. The CDR3 contains 15 residues. Germline V gene data show CDR1 as MNHEY and CDR2 as SMNVEV (reference sequence). The CDR3 loop is CASTSVGTGTYEQYF. The CDR3 DNA reads as TGTGCCAGCACCTCCGTAGGGACTGGGACCTACGAGCAGTACTTC.

This chain joins TRBV15 and TRBJ1-6, with a possible D match to TRBD1 (6 bases). CDR1 is LNHNV and CDR2 is YYDKDF in the germline V gene (reference sequence). The CDR3 is 14 residues long. Trimming cost V 0 bases and J 7 bases, with 7 bases left between them. In DNA, the CDR3 is TGTGCCACCAGCAGAGAGAGGGGGAATTCACCCCTCCACTTT. Amino acids: CATSRERGNSPLHF.

There are a few counts of this clone. This chain uses TRBV30 with TRBJ1-1; D might be TRBD1 (6 bases). Deletions cut 3 bases from V and 8 bases from J, with 13 bases between. The CDR3 is 12 amino acids. Germline CDR1 reads GTSNPN; CDR2 reads SVGIG (reference sequence). This CDR3 reads CAWRYRAREAFF. As DNA, the CDR3 is TGTGCCTGGAGGTACAGGGCGAGGGAAGCTTTCTTT.

The chain links TRBV14 to TRBJ1-2; perhaps TRBD1 as D (6 bases). Between the trimmed V and J ends, which lost 5 bases and 2 bases, there was a span of 15 bases. The CDR3 has 15 amino acids. Germline loops: CDR1 SGHDN, CDR2 FVKESK. CDR3 DNA: TGTGCCAGCAGCTCGCAGATGACAGGAAACTATGGCTACACCTTC. Residues: CASSSQMTGNYGYTF.

The rearrangement links TRBV18 to TRBJ2-3, with no clear D. From germline, CDR1 is KGHSH and CDR2 LQKENI. V lost 2 bases to trimming and J lost 3 bases, with 9 bases between them. The CDR3 is 14 amino acids. CDR3 protein: CASSPVVRTDTQYF. The CDR3, as DNA: TGTGCCAGCTCACCAGTCGTCAGAACAGATACGCAGTATTTT.

This sequence joins TRBV11-2 and TRBJ2-1, with no clear D. V dropped 2 bases and J dropped 6 bases, with 14 bases sitting between them. CDR3 length: 15 amino acids. Germline CDR1 reads SGHAT; CDR2 reads FQNNGV. DNA for the CDR3: TGTGCCAGCAGCTTAACCGGTCGGCACAGCAATGAGCAGTTCTTC. Translating it yields CASSLTGRHSNEQFF.

Concerning this clone: Other DNA variants within this sample encode the same CDR3. This chain links TRBV3-1 (or the pseudogene TRBV3-2) with TRBJ2-1; 11 nucleotides line up with TRBD2. Losses at the gene ends were 4 bases for V and 3 bases for J; bases not matched to a gene: 2. The CDR3 length is 15 residues. Germline CDR1 and CDR2: LGHDT and YNNKEL (reference sequence). The CDR3 nucleotides are TGTGCCAGCAGCCCGGGACTAGCGGACTACAATGAGCAGTTCTTC. It is translated as CASSPGLADYNEQFF.

This chain links TRBV7-2 with TRBJ2-7; 9 nucleotides agree with TRBD2. Germline CDR1 SGHTA, CDR2 FQGNSA. The CDR3 length is 16 residues. The ends lost 2 bases at V and 4 bases at J; junction bases unmatched: 9. CDR3 protein: CASSLKTGLADYEQYF. CDR3 sequence (DNA): TGTGCCAGCAGCTTAAAAACGGGACTAGCAGATTACGAGCAGTACTTC.

The V and J genes are TRBV7-8 and TRBJ1-2; TRBD1 aligns across 8 bases. The CDR3 contains 14 residues. V dropped 4 bases and J dropped 4; count of bases not matched to a gene: 5. Germline loops: CDR1 SGHVS, CDR2 FQNEAQ. CDR3 in DNA: TGTGCCAGCAGCTATCCAGGGGGCGTCTATGGCTACACCTTC. Translating gives CASSYPGGVYGYTF.

The rearrangement links TRBV20-1 to TRBJ1-1; D is uncertain. The CDR3 loop spans 11 amino acids. Germline V lookup: CDR1 DFQATT, CDR2 SNEGSKA (reference sequence). V was shortened by 4 bases and J by 11 bases, with 14 bases between the two germline ends. DNA of the CDR3: TGCAGTGCTACCTCAGGCCTTTCGGCTTTCTTT. Translating gives CSATSGLSAFF.